This is a list of T cell receptor beta chains from one sample in a study of blood T cell repertoires in COVID-19. Sequencing was performed with immunoSEQ multiplex PCR; in TCRdb, only in-frame clones are kept and a portion is missing. Here the sample spans about 68,000 clones, roughly 88% being singletons. Sequencing was performed on peripheral blood. These receptors all come from a human donor in a cohort sampled during active COVID-19. Each CDR3 is given with its conserved first and last residue. D genes are given only for firm matches. Size tells how often a clone was seen (once, few, many) or the class of an expanded clone, and some rows leave it out.

v_call	d_call	j_call	clone_size	cdr3_aa	cdr3_nt
TRBV18	TRBD1	TRBJ1-1	once	CASSLQGMNTEAFF	TGTGCCAGCTCACTACAGGGGATGAACACTGAAGCTTTCTTT
TRBV21-1	NA	TRBJ1-1	NA	CASRTQGSNTEAFF	TGTGCCAGCAGGACACAGGGGTCGAACACTGAAGCTTTCTTT
TRBV18	TRBD1	TRBJ1-5	NA	CASSPGQTPSQPQHF	TGTGCCAGCTCACCGGGACAGACCCCCAGTCAGCCCCAGCATTTT
TRBV11-2	NA	TRBJ2-2	many	CASYSTGELFF	TGTGCCAGTTACAGCACCGGGGAGCTGTTTTTT
TRBV12-3/TRBV12-4	NA	TRBJ2-1	NA	CASSRKREQFF	TGTGCCAGCAGCCGAAAACGGGAGCAGTTCTTC
TRBV18	TRBD1	TRBJ2-7	NA	CASSRQGGTLDEQYF	TGTGCCAGCTCACGACAGGGCGGAACGTTGGACGAGCAGTACTTC
TRBV12-2	NA	TRBJ1-2	NA	CASRLADKGNRDRLFHGYTF	TGTGCAAGTCGCTTAGCTGATAAAGGTAACCGGGACAGGCTCTTTCATGGCTACACCTTC
TRBV28	NA	TRBJ2-1	NA	CASRYGVEQFF	TGTGCCAGCAGATACGGAGTTGAGCAGTTCTTC
TRBV18	TRBD1	TRBJ2-1	NA	CASSPQRTGTHEQFF	TGTGCCAGCTCACCACAAAGGACAGGGACCCATGAGCAGTTCTTC
TRBV28	NA	TRBJ1-5	once	CASSLWGLGADQPQHF	TGTGCCAGCAGTCTATGGGGCCTAGGGGCGGATCAGCCCCAGCATTTT
TRBV28	TRBD1	TRBJ1-2	NA	CASSLGQGAYGYTF	TGTGCCAGCAGCCTAGGACAGGGGGCCTATGGCTACACCTTC
TRBV5-1	NA	TRBJ1-5	NA	CASSLQGENQPQHF	TGCGCCAGCAGCTTACAGGGAGAAAATCAGCCCCAGCATTTT
TRBV27	NA	TRBJ2-1	once	CASSYPTGGDNNEQFF	TGTGCCAGCAGTTACCCCACTGGTGGAGATAACAATGAGCAGTTCTTC
TRBV9	NA	TRBJ1-4	NA	CASSSGPAGGNEKLFF	TGTGCCAGCAGTTCAGGTCCCGCCGGAGGTAATGAAAAACTGTTTTTT
TRBV5-1	NA	TRBJ1-2	NA	CASRGTPGGDYGYTF	TGCGCCAGCAGGGGGACCCCCGGGGGGGACTATGGCTACACCTTC
TRBV5-5	TRBD1	TRBJ1-2	NA	CASSLGDSLHYGYTF	TGTGCCAGCAGCTTGGGGGACAGCCTCCACTATGGCTACACCTTC
TRBV3-1/TRBV3-2	NA	TRBJ1-2	NA	CASSQGQAGLTF	TGTGCCAGCAGCCAAGGCCAGGCCGGTCTCACCTTC
TRBV12-3/TRBV12-4	NA	TRBJ1-1	NA	CASSRQSSEAFF	TGTGCCAGCAGTAGACAGTCCTCTGAAGCTTTCTTT
TRBV9	NA	TRBJ2-7	NA	CASSVAPESYEQYF	TGTGCCAGCAGCGTAGCCCCAGAATCCTACGAGCAGTACTTC
TRBV4-1	NA	TRBJ2-3	NA	CASSHQGGGTDTQYF	TGCGCCAGCAGCCACCAGGGAGGGGGAACAGATACGCAGTATTTT
TRBV5-8	NA	TRBJ2-7	few	CASSLQGREQYF	TGTGCCAGCAGCTTGCAGGGTCGCGAGCAGTACTTC
TRBV10-3	TRBD1	TRBJ1-3	NA	CAISSQQGLLAGNTIYF	TGTGCCATCAGTTCACAACAGGGGCTGCTGGCTGGAAACACCATATATTTT
TRBV9	NA	TRBJ1-1	NA	CASSPNRDTEAFF	TGTGCCAGCAGCCCAAACAGGGATACTGAAGCTTTCTTT
TRBV27	TRBD1	TRBJ1-5	NA	CASSANRGGQPQHF	TGTGCCAGCAGTGCCAACAGGGGTGGCCAGCCCCAGCATTTT
TRBV19	NA	TRBJ1-2	NA	CATRPGGDYYGYTF	TGTGCCACCCGTCCCGGGGGGGACTACTATGGCTACACCTTC
TRBV29-1	NA	TRBJ2-2	NA	CSVEVYLNTGELFF	TGCAGCGTTGAAGTCTACCTGAACACCGGGGAGCTGTTTTTT
TRBV5-6	NA	TRBJ2-1	NA	CASSPPRRGRSYNEQFF	TGTGCCAGCAGCCCCCCTAGGCGGGGCAGGTCCTACAATGAGCAGTTCTTC
TRBV28	TRBD1	TRBJ1-6	NA	CATQGDSYNSPLHF	TGTGCCACCCAGGGGGACTCCTATAATTCACCCCTCCACTTT
TRBV9	TRBD1	TRBJ1-1	once	CASSVGQGGPRGAAFF	TGTGCCAGCAGCGTAGGACAGGGAGGACCCCGAGGGGCAGCTTTCTTT
TRBV27	TRBD2	TRBJ2-7	NA	CASSLSGRLTYEQYF	TGTGCCAGCAGCCTTAGCGGGAGGTTAACCTACGAGCAGTACTTC
TRBV6-2/TRBV6-3	TRBD1	TRBJ1-1	NA	CASSYSNRGREAFF	TGTGCCAGCAGTTACTCGAACAGGGGGCGCGAAGCTTTCTTT
TRBV7-9	NA	TRBJ1-1	NA	CASSPMNRAAEAFF	TGTGCCAGCAGCCCCATGAACAGGGCCGCTGAAGCTTTCTTT
TRBV19	TRBD1	TRBJ1-1	NA	CASSAGGGTEAFF	TGTGCCAGTAGTGCAGGGGGAGGCACTGAAGCTTTCTTT
TRBV9	NA	TRBJ1-6	NA	CASSAPGSYNSPLHF	TGTGCCAGCAGCGCCCCGGGCTCCTATAATTCACCCCTCCACTTT
TRBV29-1	TRBD1	TRBJ1-5	NA	CSAGRDRDLSYSNQPQHF	TGCAGCGCTGGTCGGGACAGGGATCTCTCGTATAGCAATCAGCCCCAGCATTTT
TRBV4-3	TRBD2	TRBJ2-2	NA	CASSRWGLAGEATGELFF	TGCGCCAGCAGCCGATGGGGGCTAGCGGGAGAGGCCACCGGGGAGCTGTTTTTT
TRBV5-1	NA	TRBJ2-5	few	CASSLGGIQETQYF	TGCGCCAGCAGCTTGGGGGGCATACAAGAGACCCAGTACTTC
TRBV5-6	TRBD1	TRBJ1-2	NA	CASSGDSSSSYGYTF	TGTGCCAGCAGCGGGGACAGTTCGAGTAGCTATGGCTACACCTTC
TRBV5-4	NA	TRBJ1-1	NA	CASTIGVATEAFF	TGTGCCAGCACGATAGGGGTGGCCACTGAAGCTTTCTTT
TRBV3-1/TRBV3-2	NA	TRBJ2-2	NA	CASSQVERGELFF	TGTGCCAGCAGCCAAGTTGAGCGCGGGGAGCTGTTTTTT
TRBV29-1	NA	TRBJ2-3	NA	CSVEAVDRTTDTQYF	TGCAGCGTTGAAGCGGTCGACAGAACCACAGATACGCAGTATTTT
TRBV6-1	NA	TRBJ1-2	NA	CASSEARGVPLYGYTF	TGTGCCAGCAGTGAAGCGCGGGGGGTACCCCTCTATGGCTACACCTTC
TRBV4-1	TRBD1	TRBJ2-2	few	CASSHLDRGDGELFF	TGCGCCAGCAGCCACTTGGACAGGGGAGACGGGGAGCTGTTTTTT
TRBV11-2	NA	TRBJ1-6	NA	CASSSRVLNSPLHF	TGTGCCAGCAGCTCCCGGGTTTTAAATTCACCCCTCCACTTT
TRBV4-1	NA	TRBJ1-3	NA	CASSPGGSGNTIYF	TGCGCCAGCAGCCCCGGCGGGTCTGGAAACACCATATATTTT
TRBV18	TRBD1	TRBJ1-1	NA	CASSSLDRGPTEAFF	TGTGCCAGCTCATCCCTAGACAGGGGGCCCACTGAAGCTTTCTTT
TRBV7-9	NA	TRBJ1-3	NA	CASSFNFVPTVSGNTIYF	TGTGCCAGCAGCTTTAATTTCGTTCCTACGGTCTCTGGAAACACCATATATTTT
TRBV28	TRBD1	TRBJ2-5	NA	CASSSYRGESETQYF	TGTGCCAGCAGTTCCTACAGGGGAGAGTCAGAGACCCAGTACTTC
TRBV9	TRBD2	TRBJ2-4	NA	CASSPPGGRENIQYF	TGTGCCAGCAGCCCCCCGGGGGGGAGGGAAAACATTCAGTACTTC
TRBV19	TRBD1	TRBJ1-5	NA	CASSPGQGKKGNQPQHF	TGTGCCAGTAGTCCCGGACAGGGGAAGAAGGGCAATCAGCCCCAGCATTTT
TRBV7-3	TRBD1	TRBJ2-7	NA	CASSLGQGASEQYF	TGTGCCAGCAGCTTAGGGCAGGGGGCTAGCGAGCAGTACTTC
TRBV7-8	NA	TRBJ2-7	NA	CASSPKRTASYEQYF	TGTGCCAGCAGCCCGAAGCGGACGGCCTCCTACGAGCAGTACTTC
TRBV28	NA	TRBJ2-1	NA	CASSLAPRLASYNEQFF	TGTGCCAGCAGTTTAGCCCCTAGGCTAGCTAGTTACAATGAGCAGTTCTTC
TRBV6-6	TRBD2	TRBJ2-3	NA	CASSFSGTSTDTQYF	TGTGCCAGCAGTTTTAGCGGGACTAGCACAGATACGCAGTATTTT